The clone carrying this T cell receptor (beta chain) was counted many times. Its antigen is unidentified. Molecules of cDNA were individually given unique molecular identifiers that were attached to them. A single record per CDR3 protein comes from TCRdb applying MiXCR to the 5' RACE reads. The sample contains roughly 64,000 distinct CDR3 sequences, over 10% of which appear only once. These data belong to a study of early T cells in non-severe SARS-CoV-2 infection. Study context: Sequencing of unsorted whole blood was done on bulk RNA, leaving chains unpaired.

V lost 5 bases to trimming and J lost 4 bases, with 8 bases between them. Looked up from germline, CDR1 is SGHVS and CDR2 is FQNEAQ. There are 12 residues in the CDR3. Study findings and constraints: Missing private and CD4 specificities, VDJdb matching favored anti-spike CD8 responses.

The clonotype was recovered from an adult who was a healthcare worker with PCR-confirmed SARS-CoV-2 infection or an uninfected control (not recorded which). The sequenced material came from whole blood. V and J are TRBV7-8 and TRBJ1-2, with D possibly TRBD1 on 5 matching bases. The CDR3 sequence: CASSRGPYGYTF. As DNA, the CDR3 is TGTGCCAGCAGCCGGGGACCCTATGGCTACACCTTC.